The 17 T cell receptor beta chains given below trace back to one sample, sequenced in a study of Ad26.COV2.S vaccination and SARS-CoV-2 variants (dated by TCRdb to the early 2020s). Per the publication, the treatment or condition label means: roughly 19 received Ad26.COV2.S at low or high dose, single or two shots; 5 received placebo; per-sample allocation not given. Repertoires of vaccine and placebo recipients were sequenced from samples collected on day 63 after the first injection. The library was made by the immunoSEQ multiplex PCR assay. TCRdb holds this immuneACCESS table with in-frame rearrangements only. Some clones are missing; in checked studies, unresolved V genes explain under half, and the rest has no known cause. A total of 400,000 or so clones appear in this sample, 75% to 90% of them only once. The ten largest clones add up to more than 3% of the sample. The sequenced sample was peripheral blood, obtained in a trial of Ad26.COV2.S vaccine versus placebo. The receptors come from a person between 18 and 65 years old who received the Ad26.COV2.S COVID-19 vaccine or a placebo.

V gene TRBV7-9 combines with J gene TRBJ1-1, with TRBD1 matching over 7 bases. The CDR3 is 15 amino acids. The germline V gene has CDR1 SEHNR and CDR2 FQNEAQ (reference sequence). Trimming cost V 5 bases and J 3 bases; bases outside gene matches: 9. The CDR3 region has the DNA TGTGCCAGCAGCGTCACAGGGGATGGTGACACTGAAGCTTTCTTT. Encoded protein: CASSVTGDGDTEAFF.

The chain uses TRBV19 and TRBJ1-2; maybe TRBD1 (5 bases). V was trimmed by 1 base and J by 3 bases, leaving 12 bases between them. The CDR3 loop spans 15 amino acids. The germline gives CDR1 LNHDA, CDR2 SQIVND (reference sequence). The chain's CDR3 is CASSIGQQNYYGYTF. In DNA form, the CDR3 reads TGTGCCAGTAGTATAGGACAGCAGAATTACTATGGCTACACCTTC.

The V gene is TRBV21-1, the J gene TRBJ2-3; no check of the table's D call, TRBD1, against the DNA was made. TRBV21-1 constitutes a pseudogene. The CDR3 runs to 15 residues. In nucleotides, the CDR3 is TGTGCCAACCACCTTAAGACAGGTTTTACAGATACGCAGTATTTT. It is translated as CANHLKTGFTDTQYF.

The chain couples TRBV5-8 to TRBJ1-2; D unclear. The germline V gene encodes CDR1 SGHTS and CDR2 YDEGEE. This CDR3 is 12 amino acids long. Trimming pared 4 bases from V and 7 bases from J, leaving 11 bases between. The CDR3 protein is CASSRTNGGYTF. In DNA form, the CDR3 reads TGTGCCAGCAGCCGAACAAATGGTGGCTACACCTTC.

This clone appeared a few times. The gene calls are TRBV6-6 and TRBJ1-4; 7 nucleotides match TRBD1. The germline V gene encodes CDR1 MNHNY and CDR2 SVGAGI (reference sequence). This CDR3 region has 14 residues. V shed 3 bases, J shed 8 bases, and the junction held 6 bases outside the gene matches. This CDR3 reads CASSYRGGSEKLFF. The CDR3 nucleotides read TGTGCCAGCAGTTATAGAGGGGGCAGCGAAAAACTGTTTTTT.

The rearrangement joins TRBV2 to TRBJ1-5; 7 bases align to TRBD1. CDR1 and CDR2 (germline): SNHLY, FYNNEI. V shed 5 bases and J 1 base; nucleotides not matched to a gene: 5. CDR3 length: 15 residues. The CDR3: CASSKEQGSNQPQHF. The CDR3 DNA follows: TGTGCCAGCAGTAAAGAACAGGGGAGCAATCAGCCCCAGCATTTT.

The chain uses TRBV6-1 and TRBJ2-2; tentatively, D is TRBD1 or TRBD2 (5 bases each). Germline CDR1 MNHNS, CDR2 SASEGT. The V end was cut by 0 bases, the J end by 5 bases, with 13 bases between. This CDR3 is built from 16 residues. The CDR3 nucleotides are TGTGCCAGCAGTGAAGCGGTGTTGGGGGAAACCGGGGAGCTGTTTTTT. Translation gives CASSEAVLGETGELFF.

This chain connects TRBV11-2 to TRBJ2-1; TRBD2 matches at 8 bases. The ends lost 2 bases at V and 7 bases at J; junction bases unmatched: 4. The CDR3 totals 14 residues. The germline CDR1 and CDR2 sequences are SGHAT and FQNNGV. The CDR3, as DNA: TGTGCCAGCAGCTTATCGGGGGGGCTAAATGAGCAGTTCTTC. Translation: CASSLSGGLNEQFF.

This chain links TRBV5-6 with TRBJ2-1; D unresolved. Trimming removed 0 bases at V and 0 bases at J, with 7 bases between. CDR1 is SGHDT and CDR2 is YYEEEE in the germline V gene. This CDR3 is built from 15 residues. CDR3 nucleotides: TGTGCCAGCAGCTTGGGACGGAGCTCCTACAATGAGCAGTTCTTC. Amino acids: CASSLGRSSYNEQFF.

The sample holds one count of this clone. The CDR3 reads CASSPNGDGELFF. CDR3 sequence (DNA): TGTGCCAGCAGCCCCAACGGGGACGGGGAGCTGTTTTTT. V and J are TRBV7-9 and TRBJ2-2, with D possibly being TRBD2 (5 bases). The ends were cut back, 5 bases at V and 7 bases at J, with 11 bases in the middle. CDR1 and CDR2 (germline): SEHNR, FQNEAQ (reference sequence). CDR3 size: 13 residues.

The J gene is TRBJ1-1, the V gene TRBV5-1; D is ambiguous. With 0 bases removed from V and 11 bases from J, the gap between germline ends came to 17 bases. This CDR3 region has 14 residues. Per the germline V gene, CDR1 is SGHRS and CDR2 is YFSETQ. DNA of the CDR3: TGCGCCAGCAGCTTGGCCCTAGAAGGAGGTGCGGCTTTCTTT. Translation gives CASSLALEGGAAFF.

CDR3 region: CASSGWSTGELFF. The CDR3 nucleotides are TGTGCCAGTAGTGGGTGGAGCACCGGGGAGCTGTTTTTT. J is TRBJ2-2 and V is TRBV19, with no clear D. Trimming shortened V by 5 bases and J by 4 bases, and 8 bases separated the two germline ends. The CDR3 is made up of 13 amino acids. Germline V lookup: CDR1 LNHDA, CDR2 SQIVND (reference sequence).

This clone was picked up a small number of times. The CDR3 sequence is CASSRPGLAEIEQYF. Written as DNA, the CDR3 is TGTGCCAGCAGCAGACCGGGACTAGCTGAAATCGAGCAGTACTTC. V and J are TRBV5-4 and TRBJ2-7; 9 bases match TRBD2. The CDR3 has 15 residues. Germline CDR1 and CDR2: SGHNT and YYREEE (reference sequence). J gave up 6 bases and V 4 bases, and 11 bases lay outside the gene matches. Combining the CDR3 with reference TRBV5-4 and TRBJ2-7 gives the whole variable domain ETGVTQSPTHLIKTRGQQVTLRCSSQSGHNTVSWYQQALGQGPQFIFQYYREEENGRGNFPPRFSGLQFPNYSSELNVNALELDDSALYLCASSRPGLAEIEQYFGPGTRLTVT.

The rearrangement uses TRBV3-1 (or the pseudogene TRBV3-2) and TRBJ2-1; D call uncertain. The CDR3 spans 12 residues. CDR1 LGHDT and CDR2 YNNKEL come from the germline V gene (reference sequence). V was shortened by 1 base and J by 6 bases, with 4 bases between the two germline ends. The CDR3 spells CASSQGGNEQFF. The CDR3 nucleotides are TGTGCCAGCAGCCAAGGGGGCAATGAGCAGTTCTTC.

V gene TRBV19 combines with J gene TRBJ2-2; D gene ambiguous. The CDR3 is 13 residues long. Deletions cut 4 bases from V and 6 bases from J, with 9 bases between. CDR1 and CDR2 (germline): LNHDA, SQIVND (reference sequence). Here the CDR3 reads CASSKGRAGELFF. The CDR3 coding sequence is TGTGCCAGTAGTAAGGGCCGGGCCGGGGAGCTGTTTTTT.

The chain is built from TRBV11-3 and TRBJ2-3; 10 nucleotides align to TRBD2. Trimming took 5 bases from V and 4 from J; bases not matched to a gene: 6. The CDR3 covers 15 residues. Germline V lookup: CDR1 SGHNT, CDR2 YENEEA. Written as DNA, the CDR3 is TGTGCCAGCAGCATCCCCGGGACTAGCGCAGATACGCAGTATTTT. Its translation: CASSIPGTSADTQYF.

This clone showed up just once. V usage is TRBV27 and J usage is TRBJ2-1; D is uncertain. The CDR3 runs 16 residues. Germline CDR1 reads MNHEY; CDR2 reads SMNVEV (reference sequence). V was trimmed by 6 bases and J by 5 bases, leaving 20 bases between them. CDR3 DNA: TGTGCCAGCAGGTCTAGTACCTGGGGTCATAACAATGAGCAGTTCTTC. This translates into CASRSSTWGHNNEQFF.